The 14 T cell receptor beta chains below come from one sample, sequenced in a study of T cell clones after liver transplantation. The method was immunoSEQ multiplex PCR; TCRdb's version includes in-frame clones alone and lacks a portion of them. The sample lists 93,000 or so clones, around 84% seen once, with roughly 3.1% in the top ten. Sequencing used CD4+ T cells from blood, obtained approximately 45 months after liver transplant. The receptors come from a human patient who received a liver transplant. Part of the T cells may come from the graft donor.

The rearrangement uses TRBV7-2 and TRBJ1-4; TRBD1 matches at 7 bases. V shed 5 bases and J 5 bases; nucleotides not matched to a gene: 11. Looked up from germline, CDR1 is SGHTA and CDR2 is FQGNSA. The CDR3 loop spans 16 amino acids. The CDR3: CASSERQGRRNEKLFF. The CDR3, as DNA: TGTGCCAGCAGCGAGAGACAGGGCCGGCGAAATGAAAAACTGTTTTTT.

V and J are TRBV25-1 and TRBJ2-1, with unresolved D. V dropped 10 bases and J dropped 7 bases, with 11 bases sitting between them. Germline values: CDR1 MGHDK, CDR2 SYGVNS. The CDR3 runs to 11 residues. CDR3 protein: CATRGDNEQFF. The CDR3 DNA reads as TGTGCCACCAGAGGAGATAATGAGCAGTTCTTC. The full variable domain, in which reference TRBV25-1 and TRBJ2-1 provide the parts outside the CDR3, is EADIYQTPRYLVIGTGKKITLECSQTMGHDKMYWYQQDPGMELHLIHYSYGVNSTEKGDLSSESTVSRIRTEHFPLTLESARPSHTSQYLCATRGDNEQFFGPGTRLTVL.

The V and J genes are TRBV9 and TRBJ1-2; no reliable D call. CDR3 length equals 13 residues. Trimming removed 0 bases at V and 4 bases at J, with 7 bases between. Germline V gene data show CDR1 as SGDLS and CDR2 as YYNGEE. This CDR3 reads CASSVDQFYGYTF. The CDR3 nucleotides read TGTGCCAGCAGCGTAGATCAGTTCTATGGCTACACCTTC.

This clone has just a few counts. The V call is TRBV18, the J call TRBJ1-4; weak D call: TRBD1 (6 bases). The CDR3 contains 16 residues. Germline loops: CDR1 KGHSH, CDR2 LQKENI. V was cut by 4 bases and J by 6 bases, with 18 bases left in between. The CDR3 region has the DNA TGTGCCAGCTCACTCCACCCTGCCAGGGGTGATGAAAAACTGTTTTTT. Protein: CASSLHPARGDEKLFF.

This chain links TRBV18 with TRBJ1-6; D call uncertain. The CDR3 is 12 amino acids. Germline assignment: CDR1 KGHSH and CDR2 LQKENI. With 5 bases removed from V and 11 bases from J, the gap between germline ends came to 10 bases. CDR3 in amino acids: CASSTRIAPLHF. The CDR3 region has the DNA TGTGCCAGCTCAACCCGAATAGCACCCCTCCACTTT.

The V gene is TRBV4-3, the J gene TRBJ2-7; D remains ambiguous. The length of the CDR3 is 14 residues. The germline V and J ends were trimmed by 0 bases and 1 base, with 7 bases remaining between them. Germline assignment: CDR1 LGHNA and CDR2 YSLEER. The CDR3 loop is CASSQDPDSYEQYF. The CDR3 bases are TGCGCCAGCAGCCAAGACCCAGATTCCTACGAGCAGTACTTC.

The V call is TRBV6-6, the J call TRBJ2-7; 9 nucleotides match TRBD2. The CDR3 has 14 amino acids. The trim removed 6 bases at V and 3 bases at J, leaving 6 bases unmatched. Germline CDR1 MNHNY, CDR2 SVGAGI (reference sequence). The CDR3 bases are TGTGCCAGCAGCGGGACTAGCTACATCTACGAGCAGTACTTC. The encoded protein is CASSGTSYIYEQYF.

The gene calls are TRBV6-6 and TRBJ2-7; no clear D gene. Trimming took off 2 bases at V and 4 bases at J, with 9 bases between the two ends. Germline CDR1 is MNHNY and CDR2 is SVGAGI (reference sequence). CDR3 length: 13 amino acids. The chain's CDR3 is CASSYPDLYEQYF. The CDR3 DNA reads as TGTGCCAGCAGTTACCCAGATCTTTACGAGCAGTACTTC.

This sequence joins TRBV4-1 and TRBJ2-2; D gene uncertain. Germline CDR1 and CDR2: MGHRA and YSYEKL. Trimming took 4 bases from V and 6 from J, leaving 9 bases between them. This CDR3 contains 13 residues. The CDR3, as DNA: TGCGCCAGCAGCCTAACCGAGGCCGGGGAGCTGTTTTTT. As protein: CASSLTEAGELFF.

The genes are TRBV19 and TRBJ2-1; TRBD2 aligns across 10 bases. The V and J ends lost 7 bases and 7 bases, in that order; junction bases with no gene match: 16. The length of the CDR3 is 17 residues. The V gene's germline CDR1 is LNHDA and CDR2 SQIVND (reference sequence). The DNA for the CDR3 is TGTGCCAGTACCCCTGCTCGGGGACTAGCGTTGGGAAATGAGCAGTTCTTC. It yields the protein CASTPARGLALGNEQFF.

This chain uses TRBV2 with TRBJ2-3, with D possibly TRBD2 on 6 matching bases. Trimming stripped 6 bases from V and 9 bases from J, with 13 bases between. Germline V gives CDR1 SNHLY, CDR2 FYNNEI. There are 12 residues in the CDR3. This CDR3 reads CASRGGGKTQYF. CDR3 DNA: TGTGCCAGCAGGGGGGGTGGGAAAACGCAGTATTTT.

The genes are TRBV15 and TRBJ2-2; the match to TRBD2 covers 8 bases. CDR3 length: 17 residues. The germline gives CDR1 LNHNV, CDR2 YYDKDF (reference sequence). The junction had 10 bases not matched to a gene; V was cut back by 3 bases and J by 4 bases. For the CDR3, the DNA is TGTGCCACCAGCAGGACCGGGGGGGCGGGACTCACCGGGGAGCTGTTTTTT. It encodes CATSRTGGAGLTGELFF.

V and J are TRBV9 and TRBJ1-3; D is uncertain. CDR3 length equals 16 residues. CDR1 and CDR2 from the germline V gene are SGDLS and YYNGEE. Trimming took 3 bases from V and 4 from J, leaving 17 bases between them. The CDR3 DNA follows: TGTGCCAGCAGCGGAAACTTCGAGGTAGGAGGAAACACCATATATTTT. It encodes CASSGNFEVGGNTIYF.

CDR3 coding DNA: TGTGCCAGCAGTCGACCTACACGGAACACCGGGGAGCTGTTTTTT. This sequence encodes CASSRPTRNTGELFF. The chain carries TRBV27 and TRBJ2-2; D gene unclear. The V end lost 5 bases, the J end lost 1 base, and 11 bases lay between the germline ends. Germline values: CDR1 MNHEY, CDR2 SMNVEV (reference sequence). The CDR3 is 15 amino acids.